This record looks at one T cell receptor beta chain sequence and its context. Trimming removed 6 bases from V and 0 bases from J, with 12 bases in between. From germline, CDR1 is DFQATT and CDR2 SNEGSKA (reference sequence). The CDR3 contains 14 residues. Then a second PCR, running about 6 to 11 cycles, was carried out with a sample-barcoded 5' primer and a J-beta primer mix. TCRdb re-called the 5' RACE reads with MiXCR, one entry per CDR3 protein. In the table there are 1.6 million or so distinct CDR3 sequences, about 35% of which are singletons. The sample originates from a study of blood T cells in healthy people across ages.

This receptor was obtained from a woman aged 25-40 years in good health. The V call is TRBV20-1, the J call TRBJ1-5, with no clear D. Sequencing was performed on blood. CDR3 DNA sequence: TGCAGTGCGAGACCGGGATATAGCAATCAGCCCCAGCATTTT. It is translated as CSARPGYSNQPQHF.